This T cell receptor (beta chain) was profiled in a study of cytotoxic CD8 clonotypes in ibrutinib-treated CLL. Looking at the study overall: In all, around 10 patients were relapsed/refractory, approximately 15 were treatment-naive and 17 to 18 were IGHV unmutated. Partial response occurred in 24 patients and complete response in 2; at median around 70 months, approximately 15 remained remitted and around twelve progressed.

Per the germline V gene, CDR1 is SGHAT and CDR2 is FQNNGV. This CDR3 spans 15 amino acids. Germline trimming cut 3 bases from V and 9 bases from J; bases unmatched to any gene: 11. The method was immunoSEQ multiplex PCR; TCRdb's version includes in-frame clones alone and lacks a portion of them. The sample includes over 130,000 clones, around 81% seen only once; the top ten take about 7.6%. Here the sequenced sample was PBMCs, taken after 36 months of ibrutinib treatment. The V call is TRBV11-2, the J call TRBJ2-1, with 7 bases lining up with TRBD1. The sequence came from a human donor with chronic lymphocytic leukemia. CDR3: CASSFGGDRAGEQFF. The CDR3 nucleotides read TGTGCCAGCAGCTTTGGCGGAGACAGGGCCGGTGAGCAGTTCTTC.